These 28 T cell receptor beta chains share one sample of origin, sequenced in a study of PD-1 blockade in classical Hodgkin lymphoma. Produced via immunoSEQ multiplex PCR; TCRdb's table is partial and in-frame only. The sample contains more than 3,500 clones, approximately 89% of which appear only once. Each of the patients experienced relapse following autologous stem cell transplantation, and their brentuximab vedotin exposure differed. Investigators isolated CD4+ T cells from thawed PBMCs through magnetic negative selection. This material consisted of CD4+ T cells from blood, taken at baseline. The receptor set was obtained from a human donor with classical Hodgkin lymphoma.

V and J are TRBV2 and TRBJ1-1, with unresolved D. The CDR3 contains 11 residues. Trimming stripped 5 bases from V and 2 bases from J, with 3 bases between. The germline V gene encodes CDR1 SNHLY and CDR2 FYNNEI. As DNA, the CDR3 is TGTGCCAGCAGTCCCAACACTGAAGCTTTCTTT. It specifies CASSPNTEAFF.

The chain uses TRBV5-5 and TRBJ2-3, with 10 bases matching TRBD2. The germline gives CDR1 SGHKS, CDR2 YYEKEE (reference sequence). The junction had 9 bases not matched to a gene; V was cut back by 3 bases and J by 5 bases. The CDR3 totals 16 residues. CDR3 region: CASSSGPSGGLDTQYF. The CDR3 DNA reads as TGTGCCAGCAGCTCGGGCCCTAGCGGGGGATTAGATACGCAGTATTTT.

V is TRBV28 and J is TRBJ1-5, with 7 bases aligning to TRBD1. CDR3 size: 17 residues. In germline, CDR1 is MDHEN, CDR2 SYDVKM. With V trimmed by 5 bases and J by 5 bases, 15 bases remained unmatched. CDR3 bases: TGTGCCAGCAGTGGGTGGGACAGCACGACTAACTATCAGCCCCAGCATTTT. This translates into CASSGWDSTTNYQPQHF.

The V and J genes are TRBV28 and TRBJ1-4; tentative D call: TRBD1 (6 bases). CDR1 and CDR2 from the germline V gene are MDHEN and SYDVKM. CDR3 size: 14 residues. V dropped 6 bases and J dropped 10 bases, with 18 bases sitting between them. The CDR3 coding sequence is TGTGCCAGCAGCCCCGGGGGGCGCTCCCTAAAACTGTTTTTT. Amino acids: CASSPGGRSLKLFF.

The chain uses TRBV7-9 and TRBJ2-3; the D gene is possibly TRBD2 (6 bases). CDR1 is SEHNR and CDR2 is FQNEAQ in the germline V gene (reference sequence). The CDR3 is 19 amino acids. V dropped 0 bases and J dropped 0 bases, with 19 bases sitting between them. This chain's CDR3 is CASSLATTLTGTSTDTQYF. CDR3 sequence (DNA): TGTGCCAGCAGCTTAGCCACAACACTTACCGGGACTAGCACAGATACGCAGTATTTT. Supplemented by reference TRBV7-9 and TRBJ2-3, the full variable domain reads DTGVSQNPRHKITKRGQNVTFRCDPISEHNRLYWYRQTLGQGPEFLTYFQNEAQLEKSRLLSDRFSAERPKGSFSTLEIQRTEQGDSAMYLCASSLATTLTGTSTDTQYFGPGTRLTVL.

J is TRBJ2-4 and V is TRBV19; the D is unclear. Germline-derived CDR1 and CDR2 are LNHDA and SQIVND (reference sequence). The CDR3 totals 14 residues. V lost 3 bases and J 4 bases, leaving 10 bases between the germline ends. The CDR3 loop is CASSMRSLKNIQYF. The CDR3 DNA is TGTGCCAGTAGTATGAGGAGCTTAAAAAACATTCAGTACTTC.

J is TRBJ1-2 and V is TRBV7-3; D ambiguous. Between the trimmed V and J ends, which lost 2 bases and 4 bases, there was a span of 14 bases. Germline assignment: CDR1 SGHTA and CDR2 FQGTGA. The CDR3 covers 15 residues. The CDR3 nucleotides are TGTGCCAGCAGCTTATCTTTCCGGTGGGTCTATGGCTACACCTTC. It yields the protein CASSLSFRWVYGYTF.

V gene TRBV7-2 combines with J gene TRBJ2-5; tentatively, D is TRBD2 (6 bases). The length of the CDR3 is 16 residues. V was pared by 2 bases and J by 2 bases, with 15 bases between. Germline V gene sequence: CDR1 SGHTA, CDR2 FQGNSA. The CDR3 region has the DNA TGTGCCAGCAGCTTATTGGCGGGAACCGCTCAAGAGACCCAGTACTTC. The encoded protein is CASSLLAGTAQETQYF.

The chain has TRBV11-2 and TRBJ2-2; D remains unclear. Between the trimmed V and J ends, which lost 5 bases and 5 bases, there was a span of 9 bases. Germline CDR1 is SGHAT and CDR2 is FQNNGV. CDR3 size: 13 residues. CDR3 in amino acids: CASSPATTGELFF. The CDR3 region has the DNA TGTGCCAGCAGCCCCGCTACTACCGGGGAGCTGTTTTTT.

This clone was detected only a few times. CDR3 amino acids: CASRVRINQPQHF. The DNA for the CDR3 is TGTGCCAGCAGGGTAAGGATCAATCAGCCCCAGCATTTT. The chain combines TRBV6-1 with TRBJ1-5; D uncertain. This CDR3 is 13 amino acids long. Germline V lookup: CDR1 MNHNS, CDR2 SASEGT. V was cut by 6 bases and J by 3 bases, with 9 bases left in between.

The V and J genes are TRBV2 and TRBJ1-1, with D possibly matching TRBD1 (5 bases). The V gene's germline CDR1 is SNHLY and CDR2 FYNNEI. Trimming removed 6 bases from V and 1 base from J, with 9 bases in between. The CDR3 length is 13 residues. The CDR3 reads CASRGLENTEAFF. The CDR3 DNA follows: TGTGCCAGCAGGGGACTGGAGAACACTGAAGCTTTCTTT.

In DNA, the CDR3 is TGTGCCAGCAGCCGACTAGCGGGGGTTCGATCTGGGGCCAACGTCCTGACTTTC. This sequence encodes CASSRLAGVRSGANVLTF. J is TRBJ2-6 and V is TRBV6-4; TRBD2 agrees at 12 bases. The CDR3 has 18 residues. Germline V gives CDR1 MRHNA, CDR2 SNTAGT. Losses at the gene ends were 6 bases for V and 1 base for J; bases not matched to a gene: 7.

This clone was detected only a few times. The V call is TRBV19, the J call TRBJ2-2; D might be TRBD1 (5 bases). Germline V lookup: CDR1 LNHDA, CDR2 SQIVND (reference sequence). This CDR3 has 13 amino acids. V shed 3 bases and J shed 13 bases, with 15 bases lying between them. This CDR3 is CASSMQDGQRLFF. The CDR3 DNA follows: TGTGCCAGTAGTATGCAGGACGGACAAAGGCTGTTTTTT.

The V call is TRBV28, the J call TRBJ2-7; the D is unclear. CDR3 size: 11 residues. V gave up 7 bases and J gave up 3 bases, with 7 bases separating them. The germline V gene has CDR1 MDHEN and CDR2 SYDVKM. CDR3 nucleotide sequence: TGTGCCAGCATCTCAGGCTACGAGCAGTACTTC. Translating it yields CASISGYEQYF.

The CDR3 DNA reads as TGTGCCAGCAGCCCGGGGTGGGGAGCAGATACGCAGTATTTT. It codes for CASSPGWGADTQYF. V is TRBV7-9 and J is TRBJ2-3; tentative D call: TRBD2 (5 bases). The CDR3 totals 14 residues. Trimming pared 5 bases from V and 4 bases from J, leaving 13 bases between. The V gene's germline CDR1 is SEHNR and CDR2 FQNEAQ (reference sequence).

This chain uses TRBV19 with TRBJ2-7; D is possibly TRBD1 (6 bases). CDR1 is LNHDA and CDR2 is SQIVND in the germline V gene (reference sequence). This CDR3 region has 15 residues. Deletions cut 6 bases from V and 3 bases from J, with 18 bases between. This CDR3 reads CASRKTGTPHYEQYF. CDR3 nucleotides: TGTGCCAGTAGAAAAACCGGGACACCTCACTACGAGCAGTACTTC.

V is TRBV7-9 and J is TRBJ2-7; tentatively, D is TRBD2 (5 bases). The CDR3 is 13 residues long. V was trimmed by 7 bases and J by 3 bases, leaving 13 bases between them. CDR1 and CDR2 from the germline V gene are SEHNR and FQNEAQ (reference sequence). The CDR3 DNA reads as TGTGCCAGCAATCTCGGGAAGTACTACGAGCAGTACTTC. This gives the protein CASNLGKYYEQYF.

The V and J genes are TRBV13 and TRBJ2-3; 8 bases line up with TRBD1. Germline-derived CDR1 and CDR2 are PRHDT and FYEKMQ (reference sequence). Germline trimming cut 5 bases from V and 1 base from J; bases unmatched to any gene: 17. CDR3 length: 19 residues. The CDR3 is CASSPSPFSGTGRTDTQYF. The CDR3 DNA reads TGTGCCAGCAGCCCCTCCCCCTTCAGTGGGACAGGTCGCACAGATACGCAGTATTTT.

This clone has a single count. This rearrangement joins TRBV23-1 to TRBJ1-5, with D possibly matching TRBD1 (6 bases). TRBV23-1 is an open reading frame, and its role is uncertain. Trimming took off 2 bases at V and 7 bases at J, with 18 bases between the two ends. This CDR3 has 16 amino acids. The CDR3 coding sequence is TGCGCCAGCAGTCAAACCCCCGGGACAAAGGGGCAGCCCCAGCATTTT. It codes for CASSQTPGTKGQPQHF.

J is TRBJ1-3 and V is TRBV7-8; 7 bases are a match to TRBD1. The CDR3 has 15 amino acids. Trimming cost V 1 base and J 4 bases; bases outside gene matches: 4. Germline CDR1 SGHVS, CDR2 FQNEAQ. CDR3 loop: CASSLGRGLGNTIYF. For the CDR3, the DNA is TGTGCCAGCAGCTTAGGAAGGGGGCTAGGAAACACCATATATTTT.

The chain employs TRBV14 and TRBJ1-2; D ambiguous. Per germline, CDR1 SGHDN and CDR2 FVKESK. Between the trimmed V and J ends, which lost 4 bases and 6 bases, there was a span of 18 bases. The CDR3 has 15 amino acids. The DNA for the CDR3 is TGTGCCAGCAGCCCCGTCCGGTCCAGACGCGATGGCTACACCTTC. This codes for CASSPVRSRRDGYTF.

The rearrangement joins TRBV7-9 to TRBJ2-3; D is ambiguous. CDR3 length: 12 residues. Germline assignment: CDR1 SEHNR and CDR2 FQNEAQ (reference sequence). Trimming pared 6 bases from V and 0 bases from J, leaving 4 bases between. The CDR3 DNA reads as TGTGCCAGCAGATTGAGCACAGATACGCAGTATTTT. Translated, it gives CASRLSTDTQYF.

The V gene is TRBV10-3, the J gene TRBJ1-1, with TRBD1 matching over 7 bases. The germline gives CDR1 ENHRY, CDR2 SYGVKD. J lost 0 bases, V lost 2 bases, and 6 bases had no gene match. The CDR3 contains 16 residues. Here the CDR3 reads CAISEPGGQLNTEAFF. The DNA for the CDR3 is TGTGCCATCAGTGAGCCAGGGGGGCAGCTGAACACTGAAGCTTTCTTT.

The chain couples TRBV7-2 to TRBJ1-1, with 12 nucleotides matching TRBD1. The J segment lost 10 bases and the V segment lost 4 bases, leaving 7 bases of the junction unmatched. This CDR3 has 14 residues. CDR1 and CDR2 from the germline V gene are SGHTA and FQGNSA. Here the CDR3 DNA reads TGTGCCAGCAGCTACCCCTGGGACAGGGGGCGAGCTTTCTTT. Amino acids: CASSYPWDRGRAFF.

This sequence joins TRBV5-6 and TRBJ2-2; 7 bases are shared with TRBD2. Looked up from germline, CDR1 is SGHDT and CDR2 is YYEEEE. V was clipped by 0 bases and J by 4 bases; unmatched bases: 3. The CDR3 extends over 15 amino acids. CDR3: CASSLGRLATGELFF. The CDR3 DNA reads as TGTGCCAGCAGCTTGGGTAGACTAGCCACCGGGGAGCTGTTTTTT.

The chain combines TRBV12-5 with TRBJ1-2, with TRBD1 as a possible D gene (5 bases). This CDR3 spans 12 amino acids. Trimming took off 5 bases at V and 4 bases at J, with 8 bases between the two ends. Germline V gene data show CDR1 as LGHNT and CDR2 as FRNRAP. The CDR3 is CASGVGGYGYTF. CDR3 bases: TGTGCTAGTGGTGTGGGGGGCTATGGCTACACCTTC.

The chain joins TRBV6-5 to TRBJ2-3; weak D call: TRBD2 (6 bases). Germline values: CDR1 MNHEY, CDR2 SVGAGI. Trimming removed 2 bases from V and 3 bases from J, with 12 bases in between. This CDR3 region has 15 residues. CDR3 DNA: TGTGCCAGCAGTTACGGGCGGGGAGGTACAGATACGCAGTATTTT. Protein: CASSYGRGGTDTQYF.

This clone appeared a few times. J is TRBJ1-1 and V is TRBV19; the D gene is possibly TRBD1 (5 bases). The CDR3 is 12 residues long. V lost 5 bases and J lost 5, with 9 bases in between. The germline V gene has CDR1 LNHDA and CDR2 SQIVND (reference sequence). CDR3 sequence (DNA): TGTGCCAGTAGTGTGCAGGGAACTGAAGCTTTCTTT. This gives the protein CASSVQGTEAFF.